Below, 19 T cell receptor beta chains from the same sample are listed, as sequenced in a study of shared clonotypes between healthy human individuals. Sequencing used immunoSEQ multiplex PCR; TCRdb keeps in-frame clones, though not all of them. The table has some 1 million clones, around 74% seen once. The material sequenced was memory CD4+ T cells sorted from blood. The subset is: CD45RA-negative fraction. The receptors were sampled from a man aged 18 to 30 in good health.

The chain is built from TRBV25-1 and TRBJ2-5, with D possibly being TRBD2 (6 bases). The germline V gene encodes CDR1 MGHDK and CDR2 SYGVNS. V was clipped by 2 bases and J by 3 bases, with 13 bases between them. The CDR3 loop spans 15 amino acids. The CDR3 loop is CASSEGGVGEETQYF. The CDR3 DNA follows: TGTGCCAGCAGTGAAGGAGGGGTTGGGGAAGAGACCCAGTACTTC.

The CDR3 coding sequence is TGTGCCAGCAGCACTAAGGACAGGTCCTACGAGCAGTACTTC. Its protein is CASSTKDRSYEQYF. The rearrangement joins TRBV5-4 to TRBJ2-7; 7 bases map to TRBD1. Germline CDR1 is SGHNT and CDR2 is YYREEE (reference sequence). The V gene end was trimmed by 4 bases and the J gene end by 1 base; junction bases not matched to a gene: 5. The CDR3 extends over 14 amino acids.

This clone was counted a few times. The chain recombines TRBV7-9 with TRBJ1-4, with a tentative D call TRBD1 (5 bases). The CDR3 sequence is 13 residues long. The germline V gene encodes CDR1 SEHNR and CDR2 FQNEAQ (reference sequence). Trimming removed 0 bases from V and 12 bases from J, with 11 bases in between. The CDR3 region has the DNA TGTGCCAGCAGCTTAGCCTCAGGGAGAGAACTGTTTTTT. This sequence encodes CASSLASGRELFF.

The CDR3 is CASSEMAASLTQYF. The CDR3 DNA is TGTGCCAGCAGTGAAATGGCCGCCTCACTCACGCAGTATTTT. The chain uses TRBV6-4 and TRBJ2-3; D remains unclear. V was pared by 3 bases and J by 9 bases, with 16 bases between. CDR3 size: 14 residues. Germline-derived CDR1 and CDR2 are MRHNA and SNTAGT.

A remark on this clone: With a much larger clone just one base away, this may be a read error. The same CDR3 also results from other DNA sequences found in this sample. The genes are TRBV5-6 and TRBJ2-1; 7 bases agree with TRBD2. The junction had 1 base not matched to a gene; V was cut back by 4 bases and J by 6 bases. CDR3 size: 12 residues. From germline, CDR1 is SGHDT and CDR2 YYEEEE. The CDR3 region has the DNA TGTGCCAGCAGCAGGACTAGCAATGAGCAGTTCTTC. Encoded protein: CASSRTSNEQFF.

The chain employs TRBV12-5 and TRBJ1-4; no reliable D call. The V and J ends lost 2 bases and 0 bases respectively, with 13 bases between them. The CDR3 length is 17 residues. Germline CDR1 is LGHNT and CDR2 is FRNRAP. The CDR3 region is CASGLKATPATNEKLFF. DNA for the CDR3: TGTGCTAGTGGTTTGAAAGCCACCCCGGCAACTAATGAAAAACTGTTTTTT.

CDR3 protein: CAWSRQNTGELFF. CDR3 bases: TGTGCCTGGAGTAGGCAGAACACCGGGGAGCTGTTTTTT. The gene calls are TRBV30 and TRBJ2-2; no clear D. CDR3 length: 13 residues. Per germline, CDR1 GTSNPN and CDR2 SVGIG (reference sequence). The V gene lost 2 bases and the J gene lost 1 base, with 5 bases spanning the gap. The entire variable domain, with the rest obtained from reference TRBV30 and TRBJ2-2, is as follows: SQTIHQWPATLVQPVGSPLSLECTVEGTSNPNLYWYRQAAGRGLQLLFYSVGIGQISSEVPQNLSASRPQDRQFILSSKKLLLSDSGFYLCAWSRQNTGELFFGEGSRLTVL.

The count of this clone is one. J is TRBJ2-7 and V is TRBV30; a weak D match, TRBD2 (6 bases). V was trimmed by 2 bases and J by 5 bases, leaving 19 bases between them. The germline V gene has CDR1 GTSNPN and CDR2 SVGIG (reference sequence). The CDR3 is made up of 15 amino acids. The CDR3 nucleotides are TGTGCCTGGAGTAAGGGTCTGCTCGGGAGACACGAGCAGTACTTC. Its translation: CAWSKGLLGRHEQYF.

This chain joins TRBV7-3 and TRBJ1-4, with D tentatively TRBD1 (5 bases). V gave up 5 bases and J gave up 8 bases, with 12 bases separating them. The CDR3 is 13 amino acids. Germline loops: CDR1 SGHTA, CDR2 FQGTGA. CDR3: CASSPREGEKLFF. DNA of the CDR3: TGTGCCAGCAGCCCCCGGGAGGGGGAAAAACTGTTTTTT.

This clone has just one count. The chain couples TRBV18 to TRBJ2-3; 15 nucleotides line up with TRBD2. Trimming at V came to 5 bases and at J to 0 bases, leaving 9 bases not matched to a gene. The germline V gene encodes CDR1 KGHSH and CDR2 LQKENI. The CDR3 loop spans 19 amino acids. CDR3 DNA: TGTGCCAGCTCAGCGGGACTAGCGGGAGGAAGAGGAAGCACAGATACGCAGTATTTT. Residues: CASSAGLAGGRGSTDTQYF.

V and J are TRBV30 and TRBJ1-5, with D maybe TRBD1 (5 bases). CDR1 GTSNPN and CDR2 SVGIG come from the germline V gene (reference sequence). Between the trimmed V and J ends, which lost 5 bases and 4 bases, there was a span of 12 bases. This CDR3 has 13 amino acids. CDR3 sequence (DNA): TGTGCCTGGGCCGGGACGGGGAATCAGCCCCAGCATTTT. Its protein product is CAWAGTGNQPQHF.

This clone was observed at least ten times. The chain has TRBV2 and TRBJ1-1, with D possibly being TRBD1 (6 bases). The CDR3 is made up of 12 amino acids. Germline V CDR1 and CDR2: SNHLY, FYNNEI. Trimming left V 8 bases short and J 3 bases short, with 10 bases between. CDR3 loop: CASHRAYTEAFF. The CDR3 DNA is TGTGCCAGCCACAGGGCTTACACTGAAGCTTTCTTT.

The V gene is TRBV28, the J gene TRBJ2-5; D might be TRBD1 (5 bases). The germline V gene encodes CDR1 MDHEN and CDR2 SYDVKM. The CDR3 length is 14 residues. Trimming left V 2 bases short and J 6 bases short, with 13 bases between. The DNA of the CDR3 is TGTGCCAGCAGTTTAATGTCAGGGTTGAAGACCCAGTACTTC. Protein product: CASSLMSGLKTQYF.

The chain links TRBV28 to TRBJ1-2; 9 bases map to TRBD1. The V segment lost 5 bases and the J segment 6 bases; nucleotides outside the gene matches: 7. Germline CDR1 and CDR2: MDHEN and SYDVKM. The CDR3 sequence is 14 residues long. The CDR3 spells CASSVSDRGNGYTF. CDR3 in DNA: TGTGCCAGCAGTGTTTCGGACAGGGGAAATGGCTACACCTTC.

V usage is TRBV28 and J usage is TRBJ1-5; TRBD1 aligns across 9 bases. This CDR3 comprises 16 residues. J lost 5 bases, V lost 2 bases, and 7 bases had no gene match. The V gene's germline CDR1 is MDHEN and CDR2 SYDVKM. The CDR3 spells CASSLGTGKAHQPQHF. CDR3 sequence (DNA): TGTGCCAGCAGTTTAGGGACAGGGAAAGCCCATCAGCCCCAGCATTTT.

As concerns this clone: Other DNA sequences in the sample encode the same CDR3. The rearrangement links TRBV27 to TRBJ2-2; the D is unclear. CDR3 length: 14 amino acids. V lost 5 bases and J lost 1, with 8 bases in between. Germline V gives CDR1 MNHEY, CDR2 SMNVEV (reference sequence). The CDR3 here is CASSPRLNTGELFF. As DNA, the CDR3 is TGTGCCAGCAGTCCCCGACTGAACACCGGGGAGCTGTTTTTT.

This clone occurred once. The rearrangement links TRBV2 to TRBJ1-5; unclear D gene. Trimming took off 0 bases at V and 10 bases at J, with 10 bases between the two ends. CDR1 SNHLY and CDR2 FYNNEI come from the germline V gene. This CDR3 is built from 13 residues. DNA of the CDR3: TGTGCCAGCAGTGAAGCAGCCCGGACCCCCCAGCATTTT. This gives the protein CASSEAARTPQHF.

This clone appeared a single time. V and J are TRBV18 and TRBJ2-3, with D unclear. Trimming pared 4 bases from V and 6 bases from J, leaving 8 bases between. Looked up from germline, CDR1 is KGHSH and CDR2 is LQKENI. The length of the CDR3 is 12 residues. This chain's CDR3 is CASSLVLDTQYF. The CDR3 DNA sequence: TGTGCCAGCTCACTAGTATTGGATACGCAGTATTTT.

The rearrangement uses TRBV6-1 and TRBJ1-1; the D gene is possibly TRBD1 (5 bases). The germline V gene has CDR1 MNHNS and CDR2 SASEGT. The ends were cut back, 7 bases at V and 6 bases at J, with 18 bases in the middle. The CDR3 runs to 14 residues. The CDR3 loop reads CASIRRDARAEAFF. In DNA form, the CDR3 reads TGTGCCAGCATAAGAAGGGACGCGAGAGCTGAAGCTTTCTTT.